This TCR beta chain was sequenced in a study of CD8 T cells in Susac syndrome (dated by TCRdb to about 2019). With respect to the entire study: Among the Susac syndrome patients who were sequenced, clinically active disease was present in about 6 and clinical remission was observed in roughly eight. At the time of blood withdrawal, Susac syndrome patients were either therapy-naive, taking corticosteroids (with some also receiving IVIg), or on IVIg alone. Whether CD8+ T cell activation and differentiation in Susac syndrome was antigen driven was tested using repertoire sequencing. Points the paper makes about the study in general: In patients with Susac syndrome, the CD4+ T cell repertoire showed no detectable clonal expansion. The number of individuals in the TCR sequencing and HLA analysis was recognized as being relatively small.

Peripheral blood CD8+ and CD4+ T cells from healthy donors, Susac syndrome patients and multiple sclerosis patients were profiled by high-throughput TCR beta sequencing. Susac syndrome patients met recently defined diagnostic criteria for definite or probable disease. Bulk CD8+ and CD4+ T cells were purified by magnetic negative isolation, whereas CD8+ TEMRA cells were enriched by FACS. Blood was drawn into EDTA tubes, processed within 24 hours, and PBMCs were isolated by density gradient centrifugation. PBMCs destined for TCR sequencing were cryopreserved in liquid nitrogen and later thawed in a 37 °C water bath. The sorted or isolated CD4+, CD8+ and CD8+ TEMRA cells had a purity of 90% or higher. To note about this clonotype: The antigen it recognizes is unknown. No clone much larger than this one lies a single base away; base qualities are absent.

V was cut back by 0 bases and J by 2 bases, leaving a gap of 11 bases between them. Looking up the germline V gene yields CDR1 SGHRS and CDR2 YFSETQ. There are 15 amino acids in the CDR3, from cysteine to phenylalanine inclusive. The DNA shown is the 45-base CDR3, in frame from base 1. RNA was extracted using the RNeasy kit, and roughly 0.5 to 1 microgram was reverse transcribed with random hexamers. TCR beta CDR3 regions were amplified with the immunoSEQ multiplex PCR assay covering 54 Vbeta and 13 Jbeta segments. PCR amplification bias was corrected using a synthetic template baseline for primer optimization and computational correction. Per the original workflow: Reads were annotated to V, D and J genes according to IMGT and were analyzed with immunoSEQ Analyzer, with only productive sequences retained. To calculate clonality, Shannon entropy was normalized by log2 of the number of productive unique sequences and then subtracted from one. For each patient and control, public and private clones were evaluated within the 100 most prevalent clones. Susac-specific clones were defined as absent from healthy and MS cohorts, some 1,000 published viral clones and other ImmuneACCESS disease sequences. The public reads were run again by TCRdb, first through fastp at Q25 and then through MiXCR, and only productive beta chains were kept. Under each unique CDR3 protein, matching rows form one entry showing the most common genes and DNA. TCRdb's processing, not the authors', yielded these V and J calls. For this sample there are about 210,000 distinct CDR3 sequences; about 94% appear just once. The biggest ten clones account for about 0.14% of the sample.

The V and J genes are TRBV5-1 and TRBJ1-1; there is no confident call for the D gene. This receptor was taken from a human donor with Susac syndrome. The sample taken for sequencing was CD4+ T cells from PBMCs. The nucleotides are TGCGCCAGCAGCTTGGCCGGGCGGATCAACACTGAAGCTTTCTTT. The translation is CASSLAGRINTEAFF. Extended through the reference TRBV5-1 and TRBJ1-1 proteins, this CDR3 yields the full variable domain: KAGVTQTPRYLIKTRGQQVTLSCSPISGHRSVSWYQQTPGQGLQFLFEYFSETQRNKGNFPGRFSGRQFSNSRSEMNVSTLELGDSALYLCASSLAGRINTEAFFGQGTRLTVV.